The rows below give T cell receptor beta chains drawn from one sample of a study of cytomegalovirus exposure and HLA in healthy donors. The protocol was immunoSEQ multiplex PCR, while the TCRdb copy is restricted to in-frame clones and leaves out a portion. The data show around 210,000 clones, roughly 84% seen once. Material for sequencing was PBMCs. These receptors all stem from a man between 50 and 59 years old in good health and CMV-seronegative. CDR3s include the opening cysteine and the closing phenylalanine or tryptophan. D genes are given only for firm matches. Expanded clones get a size class; other rows say once, few or many, or leave the size out.

TGTGCCAGCAGGGCGGGAGGGGGGACAGATACGCAGTATTTT | CASRAGGGTDTQYF | TRBJ2-3 | - | TRBD2 | TRBV2
TGTGCCAGCAGCCCACAGATTATCATAGCGCATGGCTACACCTTC | CASSPQIIIAHGYTF | TRBJ1-2 | - | - | TRBV6-1
TGTGCCAGCAGTCCAGGGACAGGGGGCTACGAGCAGTACTTC | CASSPGTGGYEQYF | TRBJ2-7 | - | TRBD1 | TRBV27
TGCGCCAGCAGCCCTTCAGCGCCACTATATGGCTACACCTTC | CASSPSAPLYGYTF | TRBJ1-2 | - | - | TRBV5-1
TGTGCCAGCAGCTTAAGGGAGGGCGGTGGGTCCTACGAGCAGTACTTC | CASSLREGGGSYEQYF | TRBJ2-7 | - | TRBD2 | TRBV7-8
TGTGCCAGCAGCCCACAGGGGGCGAACACTGAAGCTTTCTTT | CASSPQGANTEAFF | TRBJ1-1 | - | TRBD1 | TRBV7-9
TGTGCCAGCAGCTTGAGGGCAGGGTCGTACAATGAGCAGTTCTTC | CASSLRAGSYNEQFF | TRBJ2-1 | - | - | TRBV5-4
TGTGCCAGCAGCTTATTCGTTTGGCCTGGCGAGCAGTACTTC | CASSLFVWPGEQYF | TRBJ2-7 | once | - | TRBV7-9
TGTGCCAGCAGCGGGGGGGGACTGGGATACAATGAGCAGTTCTTC | CASSGGGLGYNEQFF | TRBJ2-1 | once | TRBD2 | TRBV9
TGTGCCAGCAGCTTTCGGACTAGCGGGAGGGAAGAGACCCAGTACTTC | CASSFRTSGREETQYF | TRBJ2-5 | - | TRBD2 | TRBV13
TGTGCCAGCAGTTCAGGGGCTGGCTACACCTTC | CASSSGAGYTF | TRBJ1-2 | - | - | TRBV2
TGTGCCTGGAGTCATACGGCAGGGGGCCTAGGAGCTTTCTTT | CAWSHTAGGLGAFF | TRBJ1-1 | once | TRBD1 | TRBV30
TGCGCCAGCAGCTCCTCTGGGGGGGTCTCTGGGGCCAACGTCCTGACTTTC | CASSSSGGVSGANVLTF | TRBJ2-6 | - | TRBD2 | TRBV5-1
TGTGCCAGCAGCTTAGGGGAGGGGGTGAACACTGAAGCTTTCTTT | CASSLGEGVNTEAFF | TRBJ1-1 | - | - | TRBV11-3
TGTGCCAGTGGACTAGCCGGCGAGACCCAGTACTTC | CASGLAGETQYF | TRBJ2-5 | - | TRBD2 | TRBV4-2
TGCGCCAGCAGCGGCAGGGGTTTGAACACTGAAGCTTTCTTT | CASSGRGLNTEAFF | TRBJ1-1 | once | - | TRBV5-1
TGCAGCGTTGGGGGGCAGCCGATTGACTTT | CSVGGQPIDF | TRBJ1-1 | - | - | TRBV29-1
TGTGCCTACGACAGAGCTAGAAACACCATATATTTT | CAYDRARNTIYF | TRBJ1-3 | - | - | TRBV30
TGTGCCTGGAGCGAACAGGGCCCTGCCTACGAGCAGTACTTC | CAWSEQGPAYEQYF | TRBJ2-7 | - | - | TRBV30
TGTGCCAGCAGTTTGCCGGGAGGGCCCAACAATGAGCAGTTCTTC | CASSLPGGPNNEQFF | TRBJ2-1 | - | TRBD2 | TRBV28
TGTGCCAGCAGAAAAGGGACAGGGGGCCGGATACGGCAGTTCTTC | CASRKGTGGRIRQFF | TRBJ2-1 | - | TRBD1 | TRBV28
TGTGCCTGGAGTCGGGACAGGGGTTACGAGCAGTACTTC | CAWSRDRGYEQYF | TRBJ2-7 | - | TRBD1 | TRBV30
TGTGCCAGCAGTTTATCGTCCAGGGGTGTGTACGAGCAGTACTTC | CASSLSSRGVYEQYF | TRBJ2-7 | - | - | TRBV27
TGTGCCAGCAGGACAGCTTCAACTGGGGCCAACGTCCTGACTTTC | CASRTASTGANVLTF | TRBJ2-6 | - | - | TRBV28
TGTGCCAGCACCTCTTTGGCGGCAGTACTTTCGGGAACTGAAGCTTTCTTT | CASTSLAAVLSGTEAFF | TRBJ1-1 | - | - | TRBV27
TGCGCCAGCAGCTTGTTCAGGGAGGCAGATACGCAGTATTTT | CASSLFREADTQYF | TRBJ2-3 | once | - | TRBV5-1
TGTGCCTGGAGTGTAGGTCAACAACTTCGGACAGGGAGCCAGCCCCAGCATTTT | CAWSVGQQLRTGSQPQHF | TRBJ1-5 | - | TRBD1 | TRBV30
TGTGCCAGCAGCTTAGTAAAGAACACTGAAGCTTTCTTT | CASSLVKNTEAFF | TRBJ1-1 | - | - | TRBV11-3
TGCAGCGTTGAAGGGTCGGGCTCCTACAATGAGCAGTTCTTC | CSVEGSGSYNEQFF | TRBJ2-1 | - | - | TRBV29-1
TGTGCCAGCAGAAGGACAGCTGCAACTAATGAAAAACTGTTTTTT | CASRRTAATNEKLFF | TRBJ1-4 | - | - | TRBV2
TGTGCTAGCAGCTTAAATCTGGGCGATGAGCAGTTCTTC | CASSLNLGDEQFF | TRBJ2-1 | - | - | TRBV7-7
TGTGCCAGTAGTATGCAGGGCCTCGGGGGAGAGACCCAGTACTTC | CASSMQGLGGETQYF | TRBJ2-5 | - | - | TRBV19
TGTGCCACCCGGCCGACAGGGGCTTCCTACGAGCAGTACTTC | CATRPTGASYEQYF | TRBJ2-7 | - | TRBD1 | TRBV10-3
TGTGCCAGCAGCTTGCCCCGCACAACAGGGGGCGAAGCCTACGAGCAGTACTTC | CASSLPRTTGGEAYEQYF | TRBJ2-7 | - | TRBD1 | TRBV7-9
TGCAGCACGGGGGACACGGGAGGGGTAGATACGCAGTATTTT | CSTGDTGGVDTQYF | TRBJ2-3 | - | TRBD2 | TRBV29-1
TGTGCCAGCAGCGTCCCGGGACTAGCGGGAGGAGGCAATGAGCAGTTCTTC | CASSVPGLAGGGNEQFF | TRBJ2-1 | - | TRBD2 | TRBV7-9
TGTGCCAGCAGTGGGGGGTGGGCAGGGGGGTGGAATGAGCAGTTCTTC | CASSGGWAGGWNEQFF | TRBJ2-1 | - | - | TRBV2
TGTGCCAGCAGCTTGTCGACAGACAATGAGCAGTTCTTC | CASSLSTDNEQFF | TRBJ2-1 | - | - | TRBV5-5
TGTGCCAGCAGGGCCCCATTGGGCCAGACCCAGTACTTC | CASRAPLGQTQYF | TRBJ2-5 | - | - | TRBV6-5
TGCGCCAGCAGCTTGGACGGGGACACTGAAGCTTTCTTT | CASSLDGDTEAFF | TRBJ1-1 | - | - | TRBV5-1
TGTGCCAGCAGTGCCTTAAGAGCGGGAGCCTCCTACGAGCAGTACTTC | CASSALRAGASYEQYF | TRBJ2-7 | - | TRBD2 | TRBV6-6
TGCAGCGTTCCAGGGGCCTACTTTAACTATGGCTACACCTTC | CSVPGAYFNYGYTF | TRBJ1-2 | - | - | TRBV29-1
TGTGCCAGCAACCCCGGGACAGCCCACACAGATACGCAGTATTTT | CASNPGTAHTDTQYF | TRBJ2-3 | - | TRBD1 | TRBV6-5
TGTGCCAGCAGTTACTCTGCCAGTCAATCTGGAAACACCATATATTTT | CASSYSASQSGNTIYF | TRBJ1-3 | - | - | TRBV6-6
TGTGCCAGTAGTATAGGACAGTCCTCCTATGGCTACACCTTC | CASSIGQSSYGYTF | TRBJ1-2 | - | - | TRBV19
TGCAGCGTTCTCGGACAGGGGAGGACTGAAGCTTTCTTT | CSVLGQGRTEAFF | TRBJ1-1 | - | TRBD1 | TRBV29-1
TGTGCCAGCGCAAAAAGGGGCCCCCCCGACTATGGCTACACCTTC | CASAKRGPPDYGYTF | TRBJ1-2 | - | - | TRBV6-5
TGTGCCAGCAGCTTAATTTCGGCCGGGGAGCTGTTTTTT | CASSLISAGELFF | TRBJ2-2 | - | - | TRBV7-8
TGCGCCAGCAGCCAAGATCCTTTGGGGGGAACTGAAGCTTTCTTT | CASSQDPLGGTEAFF | TRBJ1-1 | - | - | TRBV4-1
TGTGCCATCAGTGAATACGGGGAGCTGTTTTTT | CAISEYGELFF | TRBJ2-2 | - | - | TRBV10-3
TGTGCCAGTAGTCCGAGAGGCGGGACTAACCCCTACGAGCAGTACTTC | CASSPRGGTNPYEQYF | TRBJ2-7 | - | TRBD2 | TRBV19
TGTGCCAGCAGTGTTTTAAACGAGCAGTACTTC | CASSVLNEQYF | TRBJ2-7 | - | - | TRBV2
TGTGCCAGCAGCGAAGGACAGCGTGAAGCTTTCTTT | CASSEGQREAFF | TRBJ1-1 | - | - | TRBV7-9
TGTGCCAGCAGTGAACGTCCCGTTCTGAACACTGAAGCTTTCTTT | CASSERPVLNTEAFF | TRBJ1-1 | - | - | TRBV2
TGTGCCAGCAGCGGCCTGCGACAGGGGGCAACCGGGGAGCTGTTTTTT | CASSGLRQGATGELFF | TRBJ2-2 | - | TRBD1 | TRBV9
TGTGCCAGCAGCACAGGGTTTGATCAGCCCCAGCATTTT | CASSTGFDQPQHF | TRBJ1-5 | - | - | TRBV7-3
TGTGCCAGCAGCGTACCACCCTCGACAGGGGCCATAGCCAAAAACATTCAGTACTTC | CASSVPPSTGAIAKNIQYF | TRBJ2-4 | once | TRBD1 | TRBV9
TGCAGCGTTGAAGATCGCCAGCGGAACCACCTTATGCAAGAGACCCAGTACTTC | CSVEDRQRNHLMQETQYF | TRBJ2-5 | - | - | TRBV29-1
TGTGCCAGCAGTCCCAATGGCGAGACCCAGTACTTC | CASSPNGETQYF | TRBJ2-5 | - | - | TRBV28
TGTGCCTGGAAAAATCCGGGATTGAGCACAGATACGCAGTATTTT | CAWKNPGLSTDTQYF | TRBJ2-3 | - | - | TRBV30